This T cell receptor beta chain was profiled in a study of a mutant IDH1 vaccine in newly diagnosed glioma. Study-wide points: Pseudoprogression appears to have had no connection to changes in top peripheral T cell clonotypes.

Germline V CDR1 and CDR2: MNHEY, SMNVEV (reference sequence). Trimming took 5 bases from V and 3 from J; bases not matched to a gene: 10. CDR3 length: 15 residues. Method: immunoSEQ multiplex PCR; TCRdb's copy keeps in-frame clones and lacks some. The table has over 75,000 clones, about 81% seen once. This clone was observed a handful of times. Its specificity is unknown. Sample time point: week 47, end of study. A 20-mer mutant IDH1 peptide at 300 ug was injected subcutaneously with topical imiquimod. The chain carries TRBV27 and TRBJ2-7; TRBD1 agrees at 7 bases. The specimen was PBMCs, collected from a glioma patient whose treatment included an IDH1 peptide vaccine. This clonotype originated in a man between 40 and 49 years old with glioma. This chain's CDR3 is CASSASTGRGYEQYF. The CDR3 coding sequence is TGTGCCAGCAGTGCCTCGACAGGGCGAGGCTACGAGCAGTACTTC.